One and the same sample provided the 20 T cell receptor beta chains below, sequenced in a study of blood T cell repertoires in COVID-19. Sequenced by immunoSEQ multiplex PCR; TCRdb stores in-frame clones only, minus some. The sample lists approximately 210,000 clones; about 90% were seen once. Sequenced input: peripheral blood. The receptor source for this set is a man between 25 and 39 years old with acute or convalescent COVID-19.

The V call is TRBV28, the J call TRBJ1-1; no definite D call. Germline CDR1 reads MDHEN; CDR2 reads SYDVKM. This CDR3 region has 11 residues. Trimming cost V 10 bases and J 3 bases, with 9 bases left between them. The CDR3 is CAIQAHTEAFF. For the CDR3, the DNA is TGTGCCATCCAGGCACACACTGAAGCTTTCTTT.

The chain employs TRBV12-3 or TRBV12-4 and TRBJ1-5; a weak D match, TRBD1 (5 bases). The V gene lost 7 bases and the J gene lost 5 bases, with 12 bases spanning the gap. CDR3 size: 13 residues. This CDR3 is CASTAWGHQPQHF. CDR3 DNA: TGTGCCAGCACGGCATGGGGCCATCAGCCCCAGCATTTT.

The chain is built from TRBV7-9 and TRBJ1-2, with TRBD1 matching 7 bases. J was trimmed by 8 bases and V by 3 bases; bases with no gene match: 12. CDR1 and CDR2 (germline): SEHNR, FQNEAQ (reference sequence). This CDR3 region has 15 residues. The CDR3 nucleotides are TGTGCCAGCAGCTTGGTTTTTTGGGACAGCCTCGGCTACACCTTC. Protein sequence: CASSLVFWDSLGYTF.

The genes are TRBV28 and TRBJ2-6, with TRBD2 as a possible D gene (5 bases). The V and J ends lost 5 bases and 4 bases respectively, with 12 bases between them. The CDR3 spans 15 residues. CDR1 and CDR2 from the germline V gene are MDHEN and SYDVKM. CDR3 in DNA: TGTGCCAGCAGTCCGTTAGTAGCGGGGGCCAACGTCCTGACTTTC. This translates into CASSPLVAGANVLTF.

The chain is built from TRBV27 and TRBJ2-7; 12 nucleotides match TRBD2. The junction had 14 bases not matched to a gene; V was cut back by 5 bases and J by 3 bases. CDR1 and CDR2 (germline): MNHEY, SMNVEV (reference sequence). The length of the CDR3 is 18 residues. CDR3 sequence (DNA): TGTGCCAGCAGTCCTTACGGGACTAGCGGGTCATTAAGCTACGAGCAGTACTTC. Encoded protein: CASSPYGTSGSLSYEQYF.

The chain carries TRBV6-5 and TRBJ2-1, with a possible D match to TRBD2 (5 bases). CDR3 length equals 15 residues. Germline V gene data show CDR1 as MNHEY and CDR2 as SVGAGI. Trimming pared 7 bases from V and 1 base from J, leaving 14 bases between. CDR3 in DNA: TGTGCCAGCACCACCATCCGGGGATCCTACAATGAGCAGTTCTTC. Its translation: CASTTIRGSYNEQFF.

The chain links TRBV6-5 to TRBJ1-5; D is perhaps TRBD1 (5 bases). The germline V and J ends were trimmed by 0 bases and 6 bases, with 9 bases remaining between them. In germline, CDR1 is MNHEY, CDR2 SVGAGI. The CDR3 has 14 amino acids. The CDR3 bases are TGTGCCAGCAGTTACTCAGCGGGGACTCAGCCCCAGCATTTT. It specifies CASSYSAGTQPQHF.

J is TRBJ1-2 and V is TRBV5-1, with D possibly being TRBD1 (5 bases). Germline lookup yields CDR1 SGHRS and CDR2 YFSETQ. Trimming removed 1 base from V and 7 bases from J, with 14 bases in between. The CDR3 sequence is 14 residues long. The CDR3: CASSLLQGSVGYTF. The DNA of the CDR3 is TGCGCCAGCAGCTTGCTTCAGGGTTCTGTTGGCTACACCTTC.

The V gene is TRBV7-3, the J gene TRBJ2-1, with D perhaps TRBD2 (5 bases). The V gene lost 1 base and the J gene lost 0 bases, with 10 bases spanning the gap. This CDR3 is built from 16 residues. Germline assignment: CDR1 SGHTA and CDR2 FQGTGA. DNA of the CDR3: TGTGCCAGCAGCTTAAGGGAGCCGAACTCCTACAATGAGCAGTTCTTC. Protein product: CASSLREPNSYNEQFF.

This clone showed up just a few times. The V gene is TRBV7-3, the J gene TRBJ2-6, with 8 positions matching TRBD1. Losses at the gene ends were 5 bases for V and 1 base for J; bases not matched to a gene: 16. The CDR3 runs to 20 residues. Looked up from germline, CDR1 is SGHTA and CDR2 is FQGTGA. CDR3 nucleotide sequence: TGTGCCAGCAGCCCGGGGACTGGACAGGGTTTTTCGTCTGGGGCCAACGTCCTGACTTTC. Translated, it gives CASSPGTGQGFSSGANVLTF.

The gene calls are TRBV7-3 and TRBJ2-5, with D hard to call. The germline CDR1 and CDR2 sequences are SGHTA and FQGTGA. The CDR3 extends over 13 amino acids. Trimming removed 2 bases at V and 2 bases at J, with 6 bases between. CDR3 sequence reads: CASSLRFQETQYF. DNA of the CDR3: TGTGCCAGCAGCTTACGGTTTCAAGAGACCCAGTACTTC.

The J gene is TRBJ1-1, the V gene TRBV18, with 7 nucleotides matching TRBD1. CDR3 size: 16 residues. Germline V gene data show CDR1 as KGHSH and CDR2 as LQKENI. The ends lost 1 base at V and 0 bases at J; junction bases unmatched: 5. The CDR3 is CASSPRLGQLNTEAFF. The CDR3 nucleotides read TGTGCCAGCTCACCACGATTGGGACAGCTGAACACTGAAGCTTTCTTT.

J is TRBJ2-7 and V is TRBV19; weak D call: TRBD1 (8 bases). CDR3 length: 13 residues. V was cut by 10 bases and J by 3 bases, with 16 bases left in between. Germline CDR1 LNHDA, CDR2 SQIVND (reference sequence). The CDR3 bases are TGTGCCACCCGGGGGGACAGGCTCTACGAGCAGTACTTC. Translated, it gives CATRGDRLYEQYF.

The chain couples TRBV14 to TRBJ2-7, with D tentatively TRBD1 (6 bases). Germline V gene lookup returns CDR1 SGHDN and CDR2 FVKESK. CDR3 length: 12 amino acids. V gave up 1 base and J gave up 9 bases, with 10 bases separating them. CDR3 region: CASSQATTGQYF. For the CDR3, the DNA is TGTGCCAGCAGCCAAGCAACGACAGGGCAGTACTTC. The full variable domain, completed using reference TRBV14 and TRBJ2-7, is EAGVTQFPSHSVIEKGQTVTLRCDPISGHDNLYWYRRVMGKEIKFLLHFVKESKQDESGMPNNRFLAERTGGTYSTLKVQPAELEDSGVYFCASSQATTGQYFGPGTRLTVT.

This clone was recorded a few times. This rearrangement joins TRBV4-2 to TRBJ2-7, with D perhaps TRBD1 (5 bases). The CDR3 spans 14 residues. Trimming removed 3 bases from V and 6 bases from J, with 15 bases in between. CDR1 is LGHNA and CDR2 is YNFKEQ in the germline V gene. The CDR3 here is CASSQALTGFEQYF. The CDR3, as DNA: TGTGCCAGCAGCCAGGCCCTTACAGGCTTCGAGCAGTACTTC.

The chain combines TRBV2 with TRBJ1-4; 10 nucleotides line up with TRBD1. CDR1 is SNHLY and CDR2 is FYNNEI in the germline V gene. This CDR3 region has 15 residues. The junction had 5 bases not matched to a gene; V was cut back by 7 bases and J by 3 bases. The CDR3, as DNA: TGTGCCAGCACGGACAGGGGGAGGGCTAATGAAAAACTGTTTTTT. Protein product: CASTDRGRANEKLFF.

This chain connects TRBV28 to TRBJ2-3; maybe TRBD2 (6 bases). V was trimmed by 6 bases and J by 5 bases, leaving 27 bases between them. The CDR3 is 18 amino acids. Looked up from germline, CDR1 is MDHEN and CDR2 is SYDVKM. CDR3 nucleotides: TGTGCCAGCAGCCTTTCCTCCTTGGGGGGAGAGTTTCGAGATACGCAGTATTTT. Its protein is CASSLSSLGGEFRDTQYF.

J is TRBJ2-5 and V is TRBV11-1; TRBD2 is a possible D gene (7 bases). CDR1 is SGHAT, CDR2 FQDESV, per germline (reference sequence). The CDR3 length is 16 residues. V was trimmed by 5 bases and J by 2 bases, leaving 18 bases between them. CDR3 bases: TGTGCCAGCAGCCCCGCCGGCGGGGGCTGGCAAGAGACCCAGTACTTC. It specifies CASSPAGGGWQETQYF. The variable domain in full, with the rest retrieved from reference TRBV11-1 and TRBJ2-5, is EAEVAQSPRYKITEKSQAVAFWCDPISGHATLYWYRQILGQGPELLVQFQDESVVDDSQLPKDRFSAERLKGVDSTLKIQPAELGDSAMYLCASSPAGGGWQETQYFGPGTRLLVL.

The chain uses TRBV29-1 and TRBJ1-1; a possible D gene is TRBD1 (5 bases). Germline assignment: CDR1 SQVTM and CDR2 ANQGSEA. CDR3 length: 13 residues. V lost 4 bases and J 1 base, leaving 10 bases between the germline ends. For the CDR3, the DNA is TGCAGCGTTGGGGGAGGGGAGAACACTGAAGCTTTCTTT. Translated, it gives CSVGGGENTEAFF.

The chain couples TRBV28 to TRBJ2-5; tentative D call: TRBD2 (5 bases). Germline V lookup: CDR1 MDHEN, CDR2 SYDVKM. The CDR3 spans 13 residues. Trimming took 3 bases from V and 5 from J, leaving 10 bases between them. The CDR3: CASSFGVGETQYF. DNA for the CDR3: TGTGCCAGCAGTTTCGGGGTGGGGGAGACCCAGTACTTC.